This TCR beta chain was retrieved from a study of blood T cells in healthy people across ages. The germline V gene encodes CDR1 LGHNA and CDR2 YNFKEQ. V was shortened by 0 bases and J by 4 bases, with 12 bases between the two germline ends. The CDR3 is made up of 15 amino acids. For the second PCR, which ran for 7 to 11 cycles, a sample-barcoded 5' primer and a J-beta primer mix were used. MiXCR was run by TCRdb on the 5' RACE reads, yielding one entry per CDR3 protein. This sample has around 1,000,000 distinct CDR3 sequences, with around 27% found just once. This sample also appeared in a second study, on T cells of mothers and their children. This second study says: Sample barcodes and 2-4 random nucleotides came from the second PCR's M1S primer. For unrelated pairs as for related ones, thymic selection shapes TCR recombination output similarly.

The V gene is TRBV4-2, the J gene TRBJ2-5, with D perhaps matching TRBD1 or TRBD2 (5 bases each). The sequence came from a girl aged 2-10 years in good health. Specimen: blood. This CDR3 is CASSQDERGPETQYF. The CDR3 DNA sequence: TGTGCCAGCAGCCAAGACGAGAGGGGCCCAGAGACCCAGTACTTC.